This T cell receptor (beta chain) was obtained from a study of blood T cell repertoires in COVID-19. Study information: The analysed material was cDNA or gDNA that came from T cells, B-cell-depleted T cells, or PBMCs.

Methods used by the authors: Amplification of reference gene primers provided the estimated nucleated cell counts. This table comes from immunoSEQ multiplex PCR, and its TCRdb copy is limited to in-frame clones, with some not included. The V and J calls and clone size are taken from that table; D and trimming were inferred from the DNA. The data show about 370,000 clones, roughly 90% seen once. The germline V and J ends were trimmed by 3 bases and 7 bases, with 12 bases remaining between them. There are 13 residues in the CDR3. The chain joins TRBV12-3 or TRBV12-4 to TRBJ1-1; no clear D. Sequenced material: peripheral blood. The TCR sequence derives from a man between 18 and 29 years old with active or convalescent COVID-19. CDR3 coding DNA: TGTGCCAGCAGTTTGTGGCTAGGCCGTGAAGCTTTCTTT. It yields the protein CASSLWLGREAFF.